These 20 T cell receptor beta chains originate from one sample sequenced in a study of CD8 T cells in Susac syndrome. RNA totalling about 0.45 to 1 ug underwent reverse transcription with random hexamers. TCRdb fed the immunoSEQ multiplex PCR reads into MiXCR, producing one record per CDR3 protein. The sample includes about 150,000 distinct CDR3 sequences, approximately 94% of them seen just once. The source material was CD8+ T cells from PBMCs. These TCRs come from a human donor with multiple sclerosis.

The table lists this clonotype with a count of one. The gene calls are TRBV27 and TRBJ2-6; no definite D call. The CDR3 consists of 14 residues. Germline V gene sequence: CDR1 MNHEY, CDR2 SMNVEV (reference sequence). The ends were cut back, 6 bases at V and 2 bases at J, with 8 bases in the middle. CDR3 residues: CASSGVAGANVLTF. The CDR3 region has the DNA TGTGCCAGCAGCGGTGTAGCTGGGGCCAACGTCCTGACTTTC.

The CDR3 nucleotides are TGTGCCAGCAGCGTAGGGGGGACAGGGCACGGCGAGCAGTACTTC. Protein sequence: CASSVGGTGHGEQYF. This sequence joins TRBV9 and TRBJ2-7; the match to TRBD1 covers 9 bases. This CDR3 spans 15 amino acids. CDR1 is SGDLS, CDR2 YYNGEE, per germline. Germline trimming cut 0 bases from V and 6 bases from J; bases unmatched to any gene: 7.

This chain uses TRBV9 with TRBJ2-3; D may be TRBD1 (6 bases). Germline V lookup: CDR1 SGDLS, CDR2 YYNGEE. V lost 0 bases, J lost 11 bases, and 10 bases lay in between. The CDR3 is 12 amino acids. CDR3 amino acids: CASSVEGRGQYF. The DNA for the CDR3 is TGTGCCAGCAGCGTAGAGGGCAGGGGGCAGTATTTT.

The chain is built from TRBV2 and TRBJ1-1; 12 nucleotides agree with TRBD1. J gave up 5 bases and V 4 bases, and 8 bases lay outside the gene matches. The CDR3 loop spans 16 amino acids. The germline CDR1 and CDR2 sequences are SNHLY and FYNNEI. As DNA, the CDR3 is TGTGCCAGCAGTGTAAGGGGGGACAGGGGGCTTACTGAAGCTTTCTTT. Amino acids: CASSVRGDRGLTEAFF.

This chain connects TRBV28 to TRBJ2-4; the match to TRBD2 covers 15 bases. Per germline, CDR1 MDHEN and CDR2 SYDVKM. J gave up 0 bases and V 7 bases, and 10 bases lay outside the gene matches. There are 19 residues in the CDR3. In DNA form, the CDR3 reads TGTGCCAGCACCACCTGGACTAGCGGGGGGGCCGGAGCCAAAAACATTCAGTACTTC. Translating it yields CASTTWTSGGAGAKNIQYF.

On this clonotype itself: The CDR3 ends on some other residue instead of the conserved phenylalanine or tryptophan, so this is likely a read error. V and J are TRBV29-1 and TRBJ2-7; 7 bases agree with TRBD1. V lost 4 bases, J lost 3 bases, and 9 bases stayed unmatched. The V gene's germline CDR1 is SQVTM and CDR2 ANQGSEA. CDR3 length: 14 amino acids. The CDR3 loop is CSVVGVRQGYEQYS. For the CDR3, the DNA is TGCAGCGTTGTGGGGGTTCGACAGGGCTACGAGCAGTACTCC.

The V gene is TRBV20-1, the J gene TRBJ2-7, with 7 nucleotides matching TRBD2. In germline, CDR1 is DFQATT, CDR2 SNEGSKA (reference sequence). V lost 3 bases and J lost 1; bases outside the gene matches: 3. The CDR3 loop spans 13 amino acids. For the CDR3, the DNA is TGCAGTGCTAGTGGGGACTATTCCTACGAGCAGTACTTC. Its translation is CSASGDYSYEQYF.

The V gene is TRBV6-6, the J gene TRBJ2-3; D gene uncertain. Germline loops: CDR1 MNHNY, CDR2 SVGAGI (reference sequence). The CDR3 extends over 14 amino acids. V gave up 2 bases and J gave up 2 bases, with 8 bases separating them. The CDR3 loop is CASSYGAVTDTQYF. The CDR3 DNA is TGTGCCAGCAGTTACGGAGCAGTCACAGATACGCAGTATTTT.

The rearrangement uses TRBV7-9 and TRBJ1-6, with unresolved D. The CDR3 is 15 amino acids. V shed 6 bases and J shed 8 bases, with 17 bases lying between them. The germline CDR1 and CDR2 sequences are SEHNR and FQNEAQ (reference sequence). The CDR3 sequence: CASRSVGGRDSPLHF. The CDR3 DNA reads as TGTGCCAGCAGGTCCGTGGGAGGGCGAGATTCACCCCTCCACTTT.

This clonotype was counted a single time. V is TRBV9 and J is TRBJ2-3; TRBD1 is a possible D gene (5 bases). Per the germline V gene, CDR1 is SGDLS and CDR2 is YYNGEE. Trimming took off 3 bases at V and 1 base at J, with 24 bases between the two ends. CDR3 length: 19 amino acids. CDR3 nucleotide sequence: TGTGCCAGCAGCGGAACCCCCTCAGACAGAAAGTCGGGCACAGATACGCAGTATTTT. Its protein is CASSGTPSDRKSGTDTQYF. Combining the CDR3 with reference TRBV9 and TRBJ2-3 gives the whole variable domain DSGVTQTPKHLITATGQRVTLRCSPRSGDLSVYWYQQSLDQGLQFLIQYYNGEERAKGNILERFSAQQFPDLHSELNLSSLELGDSALYFCASSGTPSDRKSGTDTQYFGPGTRLTVL.

The chain's CDR3 is CASSFNSLAKNIQYF. CDR3 DNA sequence: TGTGCCAGCAGTTTTAACAGCTTAGCCAAAAACATTCAGTACTTC. The V and J genes are TRBV28 and TRBJ2-4; D is undetermined. V lost 3 bases and J lost 0, with 9 bases in between. The CDR3 is made up of 15 amino acids. The germline V gene encodes CDR1 MDHEN and CDR2 SYDVKM.

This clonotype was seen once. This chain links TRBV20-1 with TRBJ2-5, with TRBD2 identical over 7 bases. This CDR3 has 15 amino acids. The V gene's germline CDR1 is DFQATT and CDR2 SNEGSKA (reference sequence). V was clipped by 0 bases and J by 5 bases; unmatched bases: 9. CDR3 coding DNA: TGCAGTGCTAGAGATCCCTTGGGGGGGTTGGAGACCCAGTACTTC. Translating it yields CSARDPLGGLETQYF.

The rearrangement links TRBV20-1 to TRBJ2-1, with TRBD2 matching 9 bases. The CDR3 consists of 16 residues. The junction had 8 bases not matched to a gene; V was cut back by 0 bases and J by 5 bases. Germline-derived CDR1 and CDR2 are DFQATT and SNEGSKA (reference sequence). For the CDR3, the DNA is TGCAGTGCTAGAGATCTTGCGGGGGGGCCTAACAATGAGCAGTTCTTC. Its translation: CSARDLAGGPNNEQFF.

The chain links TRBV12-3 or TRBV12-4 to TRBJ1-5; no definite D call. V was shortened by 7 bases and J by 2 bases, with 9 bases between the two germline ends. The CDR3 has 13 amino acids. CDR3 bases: TGTGCCAGCAAGCGGGAAGGCAATCAGCCCCAGCATTTT. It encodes CASKREGNQPQHF.

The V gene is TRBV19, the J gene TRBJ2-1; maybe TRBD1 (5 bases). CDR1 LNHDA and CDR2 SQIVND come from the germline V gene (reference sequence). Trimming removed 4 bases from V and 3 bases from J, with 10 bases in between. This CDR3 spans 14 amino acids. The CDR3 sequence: CASSNRNIYNEQFF. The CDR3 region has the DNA TGTGCCAGTAGTAACAGGAATATCTACAATGAGCAGTTCTTC.

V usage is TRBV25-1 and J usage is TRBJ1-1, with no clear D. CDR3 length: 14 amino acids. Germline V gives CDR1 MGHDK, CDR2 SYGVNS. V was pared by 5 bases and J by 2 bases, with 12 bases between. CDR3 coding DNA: TGTGCCAGCAGTCCCTTCTTCTCAAACACTGAAGCTTTCTTT. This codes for CASSPFFSNTEAFF.

The CDR3 here is CSVGLNTEAFF. CDR3 in DNA: TGCAGCGTAGGACTGAACACTGAAGCTTTCTTT. The J gene is TRBJ1-1, the V gene TRBV29-1; D not resolved. CDR1 and CDR2 (germline): SQVTM, ANQGSEA. There are 11 residues in the CDR3. Trimming pared 6 bases from V and 0 bases from J, leaving 5 bases between.

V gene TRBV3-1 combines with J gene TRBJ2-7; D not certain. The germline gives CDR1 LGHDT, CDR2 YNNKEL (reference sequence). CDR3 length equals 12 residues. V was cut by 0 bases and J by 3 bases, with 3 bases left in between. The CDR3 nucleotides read TGTGCCAGCAGCCAAGAAAGCTACGAGCAGTACTTC. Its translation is CASSQESYEQYF.

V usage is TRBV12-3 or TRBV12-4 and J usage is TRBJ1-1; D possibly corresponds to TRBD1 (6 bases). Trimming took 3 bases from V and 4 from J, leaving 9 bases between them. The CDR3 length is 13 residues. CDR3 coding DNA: TGTGCCAGCAGTTTGTCGGGGGCCACTGAAGCTTTCTTT. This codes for CASSLSGATEAFF.

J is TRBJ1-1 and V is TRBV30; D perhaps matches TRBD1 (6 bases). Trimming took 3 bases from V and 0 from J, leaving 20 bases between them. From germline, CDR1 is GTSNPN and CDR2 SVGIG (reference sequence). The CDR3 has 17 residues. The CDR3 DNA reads TGTGCCTGGAGGGGGGCCGGCCGCAGCAGGATGAACACTGAAGCTTTCTTT. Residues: CAWRGAGRSRMNTEAFF.